In this sample, the clone carrying this T cell receptor beta chain turned up a few times. Its antigen is unidentified. The data were taken from a study of T-cell reconstitution after alpha-beta-depleted transplantation in children. Whole-study results and caveats: Approximately two months post-transplant, alpha-beta T cells reportedly originated from several hundred expanded graft clones. Newly produced T cells mostly accounted for T-cell counts and diversity one year post-transplant. Certain patients had high TCRbeta diversity at day 60, and it came from recipient T cells and thymic progenitors that survived.

The germline V gene encodes CDR1 MNHEY and CDR2 SMNVEV (reference sequence). This CDR3 comprises 16 residues. V lost 0 bases, J lost 0 bases, and 12 bases lay in between. For TCRbeta, the library was prepared with unique molecular identifiers. Each CDR3 protein is one row after TCRdb ran MiXCR on the PCR reads. The repertoire holds around 450,000 distinct CDR3 sequences, with about 40% as singletons. The chain carries TRBV27 and TRBJ2-7, with D unresolved. This clonotype was obtained from a girl aged 2 to 10 with aplastic anemia, due to receive a stem cell transplant. Sequenced material: PBMCs, taken before TCRalphabeta/CD19-depleted stem cell transplant. CDR3 nucleotides: TGTGCCAGCAGTTTATCGATGGCGGTTAGCTCCTACGAGCAGTACTTC. Translated: CASSLSMAVSSYEQYF.